Below, 19 T cell receptor beta chains from the same sample are listed, as sequenced in a study of T cell responses to AZD1222 COVID-19 vaccine. Method: immunoSEQ multiplex PCR; TCRdb's copy keeps in-frame clones and lacks some. The data hold tens of thousands of clones, with just under 90% observed a single time. Here the sequenced sample was peripheral blood, taken on day 0 of AZD1222 vaccination. Receptors were obtained from an adult in good health.

The chain carries TRBV19 and TRBJ1-1; D is perhaps TRBD1 (5 bases). The germline V and J ends were trimmed by 3 bases and 4 bases, with 12 bases remaining between them. Germline lookup yields CDR1 LNHDA and CDR2 SQIVND (reference sequence). There are 14 residues in the CDR3. CDR3 nucleotide sequence: TGTGCCAGTAGTATGGGGGTTGTAGCCACTGAAGCTTTCTTT. Its translation: CASSMGVVATEAFF. The full variable domain, rest sourced from reference TRBV19 and TRBJ1-1, is DGGITQSPKYLFRKEGQNVTLSCEQNLNHDAMYWYRQDPGQGLRLIYYSQIVNDFQKGDIAEGYSVSREKKESFPLTVTSAQKNPTAFYLCASSMGVVATEAFFGQGTRLTVV.

This clone was counted once. The CDR3, as DNA: TGTGCCAGTAGTTTCCTTACCCCAACATCGGCCCCTTACGAGCAGTACTTC. Translating gives CASSFLTPTSAPYEQYF. J is TRBJ2-7 and V is TRBV19; D gene unclear. Trimming cost V 5 bases and J 4 bases, with 24 bases left between them. The V gene's germline CDR1 is LNHDA and CDR2 SQIVND (reference sequence). The CDR3 contains 17 residues. Drawing the rest from reference TRBV19 and TRBJ2-7, the complete variable domain is DGGITQSPKYLFRKEGQNVTLSCEQNLNHDAMYWYRQDPGQGLRLIYYSQIVNDFQKGDIAEGYSVSREKKESFPLTVTSAQKNPTAFYLCASSFLTPTSAPYEQYFGPGTRLTVT.

The chain joins TRBV7-2 to TRBJ1-1; D is perhaps TRBD1 (6 bases). Trimming took 5 bases from V and 1 from J, leaving 11 bases between them. This CDR3 region has 14 residues. Germline CDR1 SGHTA, CDR2 FQGNSA. CDR3 region: CASSIQTGNTEAFF. CDR3 coding DNA: TGTGCCAGCAGCATCCAGACAGGGAACACTGAAGCTTTCTTT.

The V call is TRBV19, the J call TRBJ1-2; 7 positions agree with TRBD1. J lost 4 bases, V lost 5 bases, and 7 bases had no gene match. From germline, CDR1 is LNHDA and CDR2 SQIVND (reference sequence). This CDR3 spans 14 amino acids. The CDR3 coding sequence is TGTGCCAGTAGTCCTCGACAGGGCGGCTATGGCTACACCTTC. It encodes CASSPRQGGYGYTF.

As to this clone: Its ends do not fully match the called genes, so a read error is possible. The chain employs TRBV5-1 and TRBJ2-1, with 9 bases aligning to TRBD2. The germline CDR1 and CDR2 sequences are SGHRS and YFSETQ. The length of the CDR3 is 16 residues. CDR3 amino acids: CASSLDGGGATNEQFF. CDR3 DNA: TGCGCCAGCAGCTTGGATGGCGGGGGGGCCACGAATGAGCAATTCTTC.

The chain couples TRBV6-6 to TRBJ2-2; possible D gene TRBD1, 6 bases. The CDR3 length is 16 residues. Germline V lookup: CDR1 MNHNY, CDR2 SVGAGI (reference sequence). Deletions cut 0 bases from V and 1 base from J, with 9 bases between. CDR3 coding DNA: TGTGCCAGCAGTTACTCCTACAGGGTGAACACCGGGGAGCTGTTTTTT. Its protein is CASSYSYRVNTGELFF.

The V and J genes are TRBV30 and TRBJ1-1; unclear D gene. The ends were cut back, 1 base at V and 0 bases at J, with 6 bases in the middle. This CDR3 region has 13 residues. CDR1 and CDR2 (germline): GTSNPN, SVGIG (reference sequence). The chain's CDR3 is CAWSDFLNTEAFF. The CDR3 DNA sequence: TGTGCCTGGAGTGATTTCCTGAACACTGAAGCTTTCTTT.

The chain uses TRBV7-8 and TRBJ1-3; D gene uncertain. The germline gives CDR1 SGHVS, CDR2 FQNEAQ. Between the trimmed V and J ends, which lost 3 bases and 0 bases, there was a span of 9 bases. The CDR3 length is 15 residues. CDR3 protein: CASSFGVLSGNTIYF. For the CDR3, the DNA is TGTGCCAGCAGCTTTGGGGTTCTCTCTGGAAACACCATATATTTT.

V gene TRBV18 combines with J gene TRBJ1-6; unclear D gene. Looked up from germline, CDR1 is KGHSH and CDR2 is LQKENI. The CDR3 has 17 residues. V dropped 6 bases and J dropped 1 base, with 16 bases sitting between them. This CDR3 reads CASSPKRVGSYNSPLHF. CDR3 DNA sequence: TGTGCCAGCTCGCCTAAAAGAGTGGGTTCCTATAATTCACCCCTCCACTTT.

This chain uses TRBV6-5 with TRBJ1-1, with D maybe TRBD1 (5 bases). The CDR3 consists of 14 residues. Trimming took off 6 bases at V and 1 base at J, with 12 bases between the two ends. Germline CDR1 and CDR2: MNHEY and SVGAGI. The DNA for the CDR3 is TGTGCCAGCAGCCCCCCCGGGGGGAACACTGAAGCTTTCTTT. This gives the protein CASSPPGGNTEAFF.

V gene TRBV3-1 (or the pseudogene TRBV3-2) combines with J gene TRBJ2-2; 9 nucleotides line up with TRBD1. Trimming at V came to 6 bases and at J to 4 bases, leaving 6 bases not matched to a gene. This CDR3 spans 15 amino acids. The V gene's germline CDR1 is LGHDT and CDR2 YNNKEL (reference sequence). CDR3 sequence reads: CASSGDRVRTGELFF. CDR3 DNA sequence: TGTGCCAGCAGTGGGGACAGGGTACGCACCGGGGAGCTGTTTTTT.

The CDR3 region has the DNA TGTGCCAGCAGCCCAGGGGGGCCGAACAATCAGCCCCAGCATTTT. It codes for CASSPGGPNNQPQHF. This chain uses TRBV7-8 with TRBJ1-5; 7 positions match TRBD1. The CDR3 has 15 residues. J lost 3 bases, V lost 5 bases, and 7 bases had no gene match. Germline CDR1 and CDR2: SGHVS and FQNEAQ.

The chain links TRBV5-6 to TRBJ1-3; D is unresolved. The CDR3 length is 15 residues. CDR1 is SGHDT, CDR2 YYEEEE, per germline. Trimming pared 0 bases from V and 0 bases from J, leaving 7 bases between. CDR3 protein: CASSLGVSSGNTIYF. CDR3 nucleotides: TGTGCCAGCAGCTTGGGAGTGAGCTCTGGAAACACCATATATTTT.

The genes are TRBV5-1 and TRBJ2-5; D is perhaps TRBD1 or TRBD2 (5 bases each). The CDR3 runs to 13 residues. In germline, CDR1 is SGHRS, CDR2 YFSETQ. Trimming left V 0 bases short and J 2 bases short, with 5 bases between. CDR3 residues: CASSLGGQETQYF. Written as DNA, the CDR3 is TGCGCCAGCAGCTTGGGGGGGCAAGAGACCCAGTACTTC.

V is TRBV3-1 (or the pseudogene TRBV3-2) and J is TRBJ2-7; D is unclear. V lost 5 bases and J lost 4, with 0 bases in between. The CDR3 totals 9 residues. In germline, CDR1 is LGHDT, CDR2 YNNKEL (reference sequence). The CDR3 region is CASSYEQYF. The CDR3 DNA sequence: TGTGCCAGCAGCTACGAGCAGTACTTC.

The V call is TRBV9, the J call TRBJ2-2; D is perhaps TRBD1 (5 bases). Germline-derived CDR1 and CDR2 are SGDLS and YYNGEE. V was pared by 6 bases and J by 1 base, with 7 bases between. The length of the CDR3 is 13 residues. CDR3 sequence reads: CASNRRNTGELFF. The CDR3 DNA is TGTGCCAGCAACAGGAGGAACACCGGGGAGCTGTTTTTT. Using reference TRBV9 and TRBJ2-2 for the parts outside the CDR3, the full variable domain is DSGVTQTPKHLITATGQRVTLRCSPRSGDLSVYWYQQSLDQGLQFLIQYYNGEERAKGNILERFSAQQFPDLHSELNLSSLELGDSALYFCASNRRNTGELFFGEGSRLTVL.

The rearrangement links TRBV5-6 to TRBJ1-2; TRBD1 is a possible D gene (6 bases). Germline loops: CDR1 SGHDT, CDR2 YYEEEE. This CDR3 region has 13 residues. V was trimmed by 4 bases and J by 6 bases, leaving 13 bases between them. CDR3 nucleotide sequence: TGTGCCAGCAGCCCCACAGGGCACCATGGCTACACCTTC. It codes for CASSPTGHHGYTF.

This chain connects TRBV25-1 to TRBJ1-6, with 8 nucleotides matching TRBD1. After removal of 4 bases from V and 10 bases from J, the junction contained 6 bases not matched to a gene. Germline V gene sequence: CDR1 MGHDK, CDR2 SYGVNS. The CDR3 runs to 14 residues. The CDR3 DNA is TGTGCCAGCAGTGCGGACAGGGTAGGGTCACCCCTCCACTTT. Translating gives CASSADRVGSPLHF.

The DNA for the CDR3 is TGTGCCAGCAGTTACTCAGGGGGCGCGGGTGGCTACACCTTC. As protein: CASSYSGGAGGYTF. The chain carries TRBV6-5 and TRBJ1-2; the match to TRBD1 covers 7 bases. CDR1 and CDR2 from the germline V gene are MNHEY and SVGAGI. The CDR3 runs to 14 residues. V lost 0 bases, J lost 7 bases, and 5 bases stayed unmatched.